This TCR beta chain was documented in a study of T cell responses to AZD1222 COVID-19 vaccine. The wider study: Second-dose timings of about 4 or about 12 weeks were pooled.

The germline gives CDR1 MDHEN, CDR2 SYDVKM. This CDR3 spans 18 amino acids. Germline trimming cut 4 bases from V and 4 bases from J; bases unmatched to any gene: 18. Libraries were prepared by immunoSEQ multiplex PCR; TCRdb keeps only in-frame clonotypes and omits some of them. This sample has approximately 110,000 clones, with about 80% found just once. The TCR comes from an adult in good health. The J gene is TRBJ1-2, the V gene TRBV28; 7 bases agree with TRBD1. Specimen: peripheral blood, collected on day 0 of AZD1222 vaccination. The CDR3 reads CASSSAGTDPHITYGYTF. CDR3 nucleotide sequence: TGTGCCAGCAGTTCCGCCGGGACAGACCCCCATATTACCTATGGCTACACCTTC.